The 17 T cell receptor beta chains given below trace back to one sample, sequenced in a study of shared clonotypes between healthy human individuals. Profiling relied on immunoSEQ multiplex PCR, and the TCRdb table lists in-frame clones only, not all of them. This table holds about 2.4 million clones, 90% to 95% found once. The sample taken for sequencing was naive CD4+ T cells sorted from blood. As for subset: CD45RA+ positively selected. The receptors come from a man aged 18 to 29 in good health.

V gene TRBV11-3 combines with J gene TRBJ1-3; D uncertain. The ends were cut back, 5 bases at V and 1 base at J, with 21 bases in the middle. This CDR3 contains 18 residues. Germline V gene sequence: CDR1 SGHNT, CDR2 YENEEA. The CDR3 sequence is CASSPLLEQVISGNTIYF. For the CDR3, the DNA is TGTGCCAGCAGCCCCCTATTAGAGCAAGTAATTTCTGGAAACACCATATATTTT.

The V and J genes are TRBV29-1 and TRBJ1-2; D ambiguous. The germline V gene has CDR1 SQVTM and CDR2 ANQGSEA. The CDR3 runs 13 residues. Trimming took 7 bases from V and 2 from J, leaving 14 bases between them. CDR3 bases: TGCAGCGCAGGAGGGAGATTCAACTATGGCTACACCTTC. Protein: CSAGGRFNYGYTF.

The chain recombines TRBV9 with TRBJ2-1; 8 positions match TRBD1. Germline trimming cut 4 bases from V and 11 bases from J; bases unmatched to any gene: 11. The CDR3 runs 14 residues. From germline, CDR1 is SGDLS and CDR2 YYNGEE. CDR3 sequence reads: CASSPSNQGAKQFF. The CDR3 coding sequence is TGTGCCAGCAGCCCCTCAAACCAGGGGGCTAAGCAGTTCTTC.

Of note for this clone: Other DNA sequences from this sample encode an identical CDR3 as well. V and J are TRBV5-1 and TRBJ2-1; no firm D call. This CDR3 is 15 amino acids long. Germline CDR1 reads SGHRS; CDR2 reads YFSETQ. The V gene lost 0 bases and the J gene lost 1 base, with 8 bases spanning the gap. The CDR3 region has the DNA TGCGCCAGCAGCTTGGGCGGTGGGTCCTACAATGAGCAGTTCTTC. It yields the protein CASSLGGGSYNEQFF.

The V and J genes are TRBV7-6 and TRBJ2-7, with D possibly TRBD1 on 5 matching bases. The CDR3 runs 15 residues. Trimming stripped 1 base from V and 3 bases from J, with 13 bases between. Germline-derived CDR1 and CDR2 are SGHVS and FNYEAQ. The DNA for the CDR3 is TGTGCCAGCAGCTTAGAGCCAGGGCCTGACTACGAGCAGTACTTC. Its translation: CASSLEPGPDYEQYF.

A note on this clone: Other DNA sequences from this sample encode an identical CDR3 as well. The chain has TRBV19 and TRBJ2-1; possibly TRBD2 for D (6 bases). CDR3 length: 14 residues. Germline V gene lookup returns CDR1 LNHDA and CDR2 SQIVND (reference sequence). V lost 3 bases and J lost 4, with 10 bases in between. CDR3 in amino acids: CASSMGLAYNEQFF. The CDR3 nucleotides read TGTGCCAGTAGTATGGGTCTAGCGTACAATGAGCAGTTCTTC.

The V call is TRBV7-8, the J call TRBJ1-2; tentatively, D is TRBD1 (6 bases). The germline V and J ends were trimmed by 5 bases and 6 bases, with 10 bases remaining between them. The CDR3 length is 12 residues. Germline loops: CDR1 SGHVS, CDR2 FQNEAQ. CDR3 protein: CASSQDSDGYTF. The CDR3 coding sequence is TGTGCCAGCAGCCAGGACAGCGATGGCTACACCTTC.

The CDR3 DNA is TGCAGTGCTGTAGAGGCCGAGCAGTACTTC. Its translation is CSAVEAEQYF. This rearrangement joins TRBV20-1 to TRBJ2-7, with D unclear. The CDR3 sequence is 10 residues long. The V end was cut by 5 bases, the J end by 6 bases, with 8 bases between. Looked up from germline, CDR1 is DFQATT and CDR2 is SNEGSKA (reference sequence).

The J gene is TRBJ1-3, the V gene TRBV7-9; no reliable D call. This CDR3 comprises 15 residues. Between the trimmed V and J ends, which lost 3 bases and 0 bases, there was a span of 9 bases. Per the germline V gene, CDR1 is SEHNR and CDR2 is FQNEAQ (reference sequence). The CDR3 bases are TGTGCCAGCAGCTTGCAACCGAACTCTGGAAACACCATATATTTT. Its protein is CASSLQPNSGNTIYF. Looking up the rest from reference TRBV7-9 and TRBJ1-3 gives the full variable domain: DTGVSQNPRHKITKRGQNVTFRCDPISEHNRLYWYRQTLGQGPEFLTYFQNEAQLEKSRLLSDRFSAERPKGSFSTLEIQRTEQGDSAMYLCASSLQPNSGNTIYFGEGSWLTVV.

The chain links TRBV4-1 to TRBJ2-2; D possibly uses TRBD1 or TRBD2 (5 bases each). CDR1 is MGHRA and CDR2 is YSYEKL in the germline V gene. Trimming removed 3 bases at V and 3 bases at J, with 14 bases between. The CDR3 extends over 16 amino acids. The CDR3 DNA reads TGCGCCAGCAGCCAGTTGGGAAGGGGAGACACCGGGGAGCTGTTTTTT. It codes for CASSQLGRGDTGELFF.

The rearrangement links TRBV18 to TRBJ2-7; D is ambiguous. The CDR3 loop spans 15 amino acids. Germline values: CDR1 KGHSH, CDR2 LQKENI. Trimming left V 3 bases short and J 5 bases short, with 17 bases between. This CDR3 reads CASSPGAGIIDEQYF. The CDR3 coding sequence is TGTGCCAGCTCACCTGGCGCAGGCATCATCGACGAGCAGTACTTC. Based on the CDR3 plus reference TRBV18 and TRBJ2-7, the full variable domain is NAGVMQNPRHLVRRRGQEARLRCSPMKGHSHVYWYRQLPEEGLKFMVYLQKENIIDESGMPKERFSAEFPKEGPSILRIQQVVRGDSAAYFCASSPGAGIIDEQYFGPGTRLTVT.

For this clone: Sequence at one end of the junction differs from germline and may be a read error. The rearrangement uses TRBV5-6 and TRBJ2-7; D ambiguous. The CDR3 is 12 residues long. Germline values: CDR1 SGHDT, CDR2 YYEEEE. This chain's CDR3 is CASSSDTLGLNF. The DNA for the CDR3 is TGTGCCAGCAGCAGCGACACGCTTGGCCTTAACTTC.

Details on this clone: Different DNA sequences within this sample yield the same CDR3. The chain carries TRBV7-2 and TRBJ2-1; no firm D call. Between the trimmed V and J ends, which lost 5 bases and 4 bases, there was a span of 3 bases. The CDR3 length is 11 residues. In germline, CDR1 is SGHTA, CDR2 FQGNSA. CDR3 in DNA: TGTGCCAGCAGCATATACAATGAGCAGTTCTTC. Amino acid sequence: CASSIYNEQFF.

This sequence joins TRBV18 and TRBJ1-3; D unclear. Germline V gene lookup returns CDR1 KGHSH and CDR2 LQKENI. The V end was cut by 0 bases, the J end by 0 bases, with 9 bases between. CDR3 length equals 16 residues. CDR3 sequence reads: CASSPPAMLSGNTIYF. The CDR3 coding sequence is TGTGCCAGCTCACCACCCGCGATGCTCTCTGGAAACACCATATATTTT.

The rearrangement joins TRBV6-4 to TRBJ2-2; tentative D call: TRBD2 (5 bases). The germline CDR1 and CDR2 sequences are MRHNA and SNTAGT. The CDR3 is made up of 13 amino acids. Between the trimmed V and J ends, which lost 5 bases and 6 bases, there was a span of 10 bases. This CDR3 is CASSTGTPGELFF. CDR3 nucleotide sequence: TGTGCCAGCAGTACGGGAACGCCCGGGGAGCTGTTTTTT.

The chain has TRBV21-1 and TRBJ1-6; the tabulated D call, TRBD1, remains unverified against the DNA. TRBV21-1 is flagged as a pseudogene. The CDR3 totals 16 residues. In nucleotides, the CDR3 is TGTGCCAGCAGCAAAGGGAGGGACAGAAATAATTCACCCCTCCACTTT. Encoded protein: CASSKGRDRNNSPLHF.

The chain has TRBV18 and TRBJ1-2, with 7 bases fitting TRBD1. With V trimmed by 5 bases and J by 6 bases, 6 bases remained unmatched. The CDR3 is 13 amino acids. CDR1 is KGHSH and CDR2 is LQKENI in the germline V gene. The CDR3 DNA follows: TGTGCCAGCTCAGACGACAGGGAACATGGCTACACCTTC. Translating gives CASSDDREHGYTF.